This paragraph covers one T cell receptor beta chain sequence. Some clones are missing from TCRdb's copy, which holds only in-frame ones; the method was immunoSEQ multiplex PCR. The table has fewer than 200,000 clones, approximately 95% seen once. The record originates from a study of control samples from healthy donors and cancer patients. This receptor was identified in a man younger than 30 in good health. The sequenced material came from blood.

The CDR3 DNA sequence: TGTGCCAGCAGTTTCCCTCCGGGACAGGTGCACTATGGCTACACCTTC. As protein: CASSFPPGQVHYGYTF. The chain has TRBV28 and TRBJ1-2; 8 nucleotides agree with TRBD1. Germline V gene data show CDR1 as MDHEN and CDR2 as SYDVKM. The CDR3 is made up of 16 amino acids. The ends lost 3 bases at V and 3 bases at J; junction bases unmatched: 9.